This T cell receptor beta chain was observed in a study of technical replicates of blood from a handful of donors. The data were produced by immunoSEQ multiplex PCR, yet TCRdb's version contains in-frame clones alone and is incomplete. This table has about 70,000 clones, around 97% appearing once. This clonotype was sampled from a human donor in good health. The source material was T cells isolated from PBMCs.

CDR3 amino acids: CASSEAGLAGATDTQYF. CDR3 in DNA: TGTGCCAGCAGTGAAGCCGGACTAGCGGGGGCCACAGATACGCAGTATTTT. This rearrangement joins TRBV25-1 to TRBJ2-3; 13 bases line up with TRBD2. Germline V CDR1 and CDR2: MGHDK, SYGVNS. After removal of 2 bases from V and 2 bases from J, the junction contained 4 bases not matched to a gene. The CDR3 spans 17 residues.